What follows describes a single T cell receptor beta chain. What this receptor recognizes is not known. The record has no base qualities; no much larger clone is one base away. TCRbeta CDR3 regions were amplified from genomic DNA using the immunoSEQ Assay, a bias-controlled multiplex PCR. The paper's data handling went like this. The number of nucleated cells in each sample was estimated from the amplification of reference gene primers within the assay. Sequence reads were collapsed and filtered to measure the absolute abundance of every unique TCRbeta CDR3 rearrangement. Productive Simpson clonality was computed per sample as the square root of Simpson's diversity index over productive rearrangements. The table was pulled from immuneACCESS by TCRdb, which kept in-frame rearrangements only. Such tables lose some clones; where checked, under half of the loss comes from unresolved V genes, and the rest has no known cause. The V and J calls and clone size were taken over from that table, and D and trimming were inferred from the DNA. The sample data list 180,000 or so clones, and 84% of these were observed just once. The ten largest clones represent 7.5% of the sample.

Participants in the prospective study were enrolled through a virtual design, were aged roughly 18 to 90 years, and lived in approximately 25 United States geographic areas. In the prospective study, cohorts were assigned on the basis of participant-reported clinical history obtained from a screening survey and a study questionnaire. For ImmuneRACE Cohort 3, a participant was defined as recovered based on two consecutive negative NP/OP PCR tests, clearance by a healthcare professional, or resolution of symptoms. In the prospective study, whole blood, serum and a nasopharyngeal or oropharyngeal swab were collected from each participant by mobile phlebotomists. Participants in the prospective study had the option to provide additional blood draws and questionnaires over a roughly two-month period. Blood samples from the prospective study were shipped frozen or at room temperature prior to DNA extraction.

The data originate from a study of blood T cell repertoires in COVID-19 (dated by TCRdb to the early 2020s). Regarding the research as a whole: Samples covering the acute and convalescent phases of COVID-19 were provided by collaborators in the United States, Italy and Spain. The material from the prospective study consisted of cDNA or gDNA derived from T cells, B-cell-depleted T cells, or PBMCs. Subjects who had been exposed to COVID-19, were actively infected with it, or had recovered from it provided the deeply sampled blood TCRbeta repertoires that made up the dataset. The repertoires were released in a freely available public database intended as a resource for research on the immune response to SARS-CoV-2. The samples were drawn from two sources: the first 160 participants of the ongoing ImmuneRACE study, and over 1,000 subjects contributed by 6 global collaborators. A de-identified subject ID, COVID-19 status, age in years and sex were almost always included in the sample metadata. Where available, HLA class I and class II types were obtained from metadata supplied by the sample provider rather than from assay-based typing.

CDR1 and CDR2, looked up from the germline V gene, are SGHVS and FNYEAQ. The CDR3, from cysteine to phenylalanine, totals 13 residues. The entry retains the CDR3 DNA only, 39 bases that are in frame from base 1. For this chain, trimming is 4 bases at the V end and 6 bases at the J end, and the number of junction bases without a gene match is 5. Findings and caveats that apply to the study as a whole: Clinical and demographic metadata were provided uncurated, with the amount varying by source and participant.

The source material was PBMCs or T cells enriched from blood (not recorded which). This clonotype was sampled from a man aged 35-49 years who had recovered from COVID-19. The rearrangement combines TRBV7-6 with TRBJ1-2, with 7 junctional bases fitting TRBD1. The CDR3 in this case is CASSSTGNNGYTF. The nucleotide sequence reads as follows: TGTGCCAGCAGCTCGACAGGGAACAATGGCTACACCTTC.